The rows below give T cell receptor beta chains drawn from one sample of a study of cytomegalovirus exposure and HLA in healthy donors. The assay was immunoSEQ multiplex PCR, and TCRdb's table has in-frame clones only and misses some. This repertoire shows 170,000 or so clones, 80% found once; its top ten account for around 0.69%. The source material was PBMCs. The receptors stem from a boy aged 5-17 years in good health and CMV-seronegative. CDR3s include the opening cysteine and the closing phenylalanine or tryptophan. A D gene is named only where the DNA matches it firmly. Clone size is stated in some rows and not others, as once, few, many or a class when expanded.

TRBJ1-4,TRBD1,TRBV11-3,.,CASSPRTGTTNEKLFF,TGTGCCAGCAGCCCCCGGACAGGCACAACTAATGAAAAACTGTTTTTT
TRBJ2-4,.,TRBV5-5,few,CASSLAGGLRSTKNIQYF,TGTGCCAGCAGCTTGGCCGGGGGTCTCAGATCTACCAAAAACATTCAGTACTTC
TRBJ2-7,.,TRBV21-1,.,CASSASGRGYEQYF,TGTGCCAGCAGCGCGAGCGGGAGAGGTTACGAGCAGTACTTC
TRBJ1-1,TRBD1,TRBV5-6,once,CASRKNRGWNTEAFF,TGTGCCAGCAGGAAAAACAGGGGCTGGAACACTGAAGCTTTCTTT
TRBJ2-2,TRBD1,TRBV7-6,.,CASSSWTGRNTGELFF,TGTGCCAGCAGCTCATGGACAGGGAGGAACACCGGGGAGCTGTTTTTT
TRBJ1-5,TRBD1,TRBV6-5,.,CASSYSYTGGSQPQHF,TGTGCCAGCAGTTACTCCTATACAGGGGGCTCTCAGCCCCAGCATTTT
TRBJ2-7,TRBD1,TRBV7-2,.,CASSFPGQGYEQYF,TGTGCCAGCAGCTTTCCGGGACAGGGTTACGAGCAGTACTTC
TRBJ1-1,TRBD1,TRBV6-5,.,CASSYVAGGKNTEAFF,TGTGCCAGCAGTTACGTGGCAGGGGGCAAGAACACTGAAGCTTTCTTT
TRBJ1-5,.,TRBV4-2,.,CASSQVDRSNQPQHF,TGTGCCAGCAGCCAAGTGGACAGAAGCAATCAGCCCCAGCATTTT
TRBJ2-1,.,TRBV6-5,.,CASSRTDYNEQFF,TGTGCCAGCAGTCGGACAGACTACAATGAGCAGTTCTTC
TRBJ2-3,TRBD1,TRBV11-3,.,CASSLGTGHTDTQYF,TGTGCCAGCAGCTTAGGGACAGGGCACACAGATACGCAGTATTTT
TRBJ1-1,TRBD1,TRBV6-4,.,CASLPEGGQGKAFF,TGTGCCAGCCTTCCAGAGGGGGGACAGGGCAAAGCTTTCTTT
TRBJ2-7,.,TRBV6-5,.,CASSSPLVFEQYF,TGTGCCAGCAGTTCCCCTTTAGTTTTCGAGCAGTACTTC